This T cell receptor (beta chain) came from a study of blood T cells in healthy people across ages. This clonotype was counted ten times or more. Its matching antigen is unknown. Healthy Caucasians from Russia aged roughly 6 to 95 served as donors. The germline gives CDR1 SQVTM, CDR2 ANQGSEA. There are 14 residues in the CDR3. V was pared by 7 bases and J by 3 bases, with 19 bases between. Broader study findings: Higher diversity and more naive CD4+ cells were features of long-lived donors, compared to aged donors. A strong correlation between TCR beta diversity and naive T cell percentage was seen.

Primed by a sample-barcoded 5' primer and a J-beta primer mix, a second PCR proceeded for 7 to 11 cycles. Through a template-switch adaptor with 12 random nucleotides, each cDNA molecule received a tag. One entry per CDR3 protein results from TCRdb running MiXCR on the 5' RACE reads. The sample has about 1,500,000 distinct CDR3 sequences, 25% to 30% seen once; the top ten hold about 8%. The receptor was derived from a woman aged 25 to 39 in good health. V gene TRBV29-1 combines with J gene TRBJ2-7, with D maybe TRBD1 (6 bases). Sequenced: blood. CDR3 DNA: TGCAGCGACCCCGGGCGACAGGCTTTCTACGAGCAGTACTTC. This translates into CSDPGRQAFYEQYF.